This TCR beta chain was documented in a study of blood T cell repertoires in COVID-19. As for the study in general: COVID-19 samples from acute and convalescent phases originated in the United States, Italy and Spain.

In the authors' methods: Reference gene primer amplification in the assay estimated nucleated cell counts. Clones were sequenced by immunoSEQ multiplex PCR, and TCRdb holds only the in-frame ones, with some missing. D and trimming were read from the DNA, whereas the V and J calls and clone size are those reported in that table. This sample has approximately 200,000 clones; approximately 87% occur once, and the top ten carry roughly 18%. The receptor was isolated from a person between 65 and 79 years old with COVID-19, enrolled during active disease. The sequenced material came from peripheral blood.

The CDR3 loop is CASSLKQGAHYGYTF. The CDR3 region has the DNA TGTGCCAGCAGTTTAAAACAGGGGGCCCACTATGGCTACACCTTC. The rearrangement uses TRBV27 and TRBJ1-2; 9 bases align to TRBD1. The germline CDR1 and CDR2 sequences are MNHEY and SMNVEV (reference sequence). The length of the CDR3 is 15 residues. V shed 2 bases and J 3 bases; nucleotides not matched to a gene: 4.